The source of this T cell receptor (beta chain) is a study of blood T cells in healthy people across ages. Germline assignment: CDR1 MNHEY and CDR2 SVGAGI. V dropped 0 bases and J dropped 2; count of bases not matched to a gene: 6. CDR3 length: 16 amino acids. Alongside a J-beta primer mix, a sample-barcoded 5' primer served in a second PCR lasting 7 to 11 cycles. TCRdb used MiXCR to reprocess the 5' RACE reads, holding one entry per CDR3 protein. The sample lists 800,000 to 1,300,000 distinct CDR3 sequences; around 25% were seen once. The same sample was also studied in work on T cells of mothers and their children.

The chain is built from TRBV6-5 and TRBJ2-5; TRBD2 matches 7 bases. This receptor was taken from a girl aged 2-9 years in good health. The specimen was blood. As DNA, the CDR3 is TGTGCCAGCAGTTACTCGAGCCTAGCGGAACAAGAGACCCAGTACTTC. It translates to CASSYSSLAEQETQYF.